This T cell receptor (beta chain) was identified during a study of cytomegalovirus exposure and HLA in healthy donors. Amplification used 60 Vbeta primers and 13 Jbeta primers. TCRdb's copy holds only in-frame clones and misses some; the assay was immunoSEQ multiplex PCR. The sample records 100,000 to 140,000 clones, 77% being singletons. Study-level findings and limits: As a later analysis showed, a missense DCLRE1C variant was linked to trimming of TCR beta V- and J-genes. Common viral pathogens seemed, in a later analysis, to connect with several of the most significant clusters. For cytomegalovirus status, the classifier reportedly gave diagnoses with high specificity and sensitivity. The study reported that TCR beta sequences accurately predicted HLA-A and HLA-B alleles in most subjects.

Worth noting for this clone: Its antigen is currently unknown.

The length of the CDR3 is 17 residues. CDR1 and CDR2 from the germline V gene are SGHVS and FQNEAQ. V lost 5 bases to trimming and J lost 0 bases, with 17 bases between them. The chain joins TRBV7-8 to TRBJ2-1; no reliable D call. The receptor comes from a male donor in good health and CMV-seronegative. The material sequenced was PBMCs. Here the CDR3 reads CASSPPEVWSSYNEQFF. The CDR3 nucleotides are TGTGCCAGCAGCCCCCCCGAGGTGTGGAGCTCCTACAATGAGCAGTTCTTC.